These 30 T cell receptor beta chains were sequenced from one sample in a study of shared clonotypes between healthy human individuals. Here immunoSEQ multiplex PCR was the method, and the copy in TCRdb shows in-frame clones only, minus some. The repertoire holds more than 2,000,000 clones, just over 90% seen once, with roughly 0.36% in the top ten. The sample taken for sequencing was naive CD4+ T cells from PBMCs. Subset specified: CD45RA+ positively selected. These TCRs come from a man younger than 35 in good health. Some clones in this sample may be carry-over from other donors' samples.

This chain connects TRBV4-1 to TRBJ1-5, with TRBD1 matching over 8 bases. The CDR3 has 16 residues. After removal of 3 bases from V and 7 bases from J, the junction contained 11 bases not matched to a gene. Germline V lookup: CDR1 MGHRA, CDR2 YSYEKL. The chain's CDR3 is CASSHLGTGPHQPQHF. The CDR3, as DNA: TGCGCCAGCAGCCATCTCGGGACAGGACCCCACCAGCCCCAGCATTTT.

The chain couples TRBV28 to TRBJ1-1; 11 bases match TRBD1. CDR1 is MDHEN and CDR2 is SYDVKM in the germline V gene. Losses at the gene ends were 8 bases for V and 1 base for J; bases not matched to a gene: 6. There are 15 residues in the CDR3. The DNA for the CDR3 is TGTGCCAGCGCCGTTGGACAGGGGGCGAACACTGAAGCTTTCTTT. It is translated as CASAVGQGANTEAFF. Variable domain in full (rest from reference TRBV28 and TRBJ1-1): DVKVTQSSRYLVKRTGEKVFLECVQDMDHENMFWYRQDPGLGLRLIYFSYDVKMKEKGDIPEGYSVSREKKERFSLILESASTNQTSMYLCASAVGQGANTEAFFGQGTRLTVV.

The chain employs TRBV5-5 and TRBJ1-1, with 9 bases fitting TRBD1. V lost 3 bases and J lost 5; bases outside the gene matches: 8. CDR3 length equals 15 residues. CDR1 and CDR2 (germline): SGHKS, YYEKEE (reference sequence). CDR3 nucleotide sequence: TGTGCCAGCAGCTCCCCGGGACAGGGTTCTACTGAAGCTTTCTTT. It encodes CASSSPGQGSTEAFF. Full variable domain (missing parts from reference TRBV5-5 and TRBJ1-1): DAGVTQSPTHLIKTRGQQVTLRCSPISGHKSVSWYQQVLGQGPQFIFQYYEKEERGRGNFPDRFSARQFPNYSSELNVNALLLGDSALYLCASSSPGQGSTEAFFGQGTRLTVV.

This clone is a singleton in its sample. The chain uses TRBV7-2 and TRBJ1-2, with D possibly TRBD1 on 6 matching bases. Trimming removed 4 bases from V and 4 bases from J, with 10 bases in between. The CDR3 sequence is 13 residues long. The germline V gene encodes CDR1 SGHTA and CDR2 FQGNSA. The CDR3 is CASSWGATYGYTF. Written as DNA, the CDR3 is TGTGCCAGCAGCTGGGGGGCAACCTATGGCTACACCTTC.

This clone has only one observation. This chain connects TRBV28 to TRBJ2-7; no reliable D call. The CDR3 runs 15 residues. Germline assignment: CDR1 MDHEN and CDR2 SYDVKM. Trimming left V 2 bases short and J 2 bases short, with 13 bases between. The CDR3: CASSLSFGQAYEQYF. CDR3 DNA sequence: TGTGCCAGCAGTTTAAGCTTCGGGCAGGCCTACGAGCAGTACTTC.

The V call is TRBV4-1, the J call TRBJ2-5; 8 positions match TRBD2. The CDR3 length is 16 residues. Germline V gene sequence: CDR1 MGHRA, CDR2 YSYEKL. The V gene end was trimmed by 4 bases and the J gene end by 1 base; junction bases not matched to a gene: 8. The CDR3 sequence is CASSPRGRSIQETQYF. The CDR3 DNA sequence: TGCGCCAGCAGCCCCCGCGGGAGGTCCATCCAAGAGACCCAGTACTTC.

This clone was counted a single time. V gene TRBV28 combines with J gene TRBJ2-2, with D hard to call. Germline V gives CDR1 MDHEN, CDR2 SYDVKM. V was trimmed by 3 bases and J by 3 bases, leaving 8 bases between them. This CDR3 has 14 amino acids. The CDR3 sequence is CASSFPLDTGELFF. CDR3 coding DNA: TGTGCCAGCAGTTTCCCCTTGGACACCGGGGAGCTGTTTTTT.

The rearrangement uses TRBV30 and TRBJ2-2, with TRBD2 matching over 7 bases. With V trimmed by 0 bases and J by 3 bases, 4 bases remained unmatched. The length of the CDR3 is 15 residues. In germline, CDR1 is GTSNPN, CDR2 SVGIG (reference sequence). The CDR3 DNA reads TGTGCCTGGAGTGTAAGCGGGACGTACACCGGGGAGCTGTTTTTT. Translated: CAWSVSGTYTGELFF. The variable domain in full, completed from reference TRBV30 and TRBJ2-2, reads SQTIHQWPATLVQPVGSPLSLECTVEGTSNPNLYWYRQAAGRGLQLLFYSVGIGQISSEVPQNLSASRPQDRQFILSSKKLLLSDSGFYLCAWSVSGTYTGELFFGEGSRLTVL.

The gene calls are TRBV5-1 and TRBJ1-2; no clear D gene. The germline V gene has CDR1 SGHRS and CDR2 YFSETQ. The ends were cut back, 6 bases at V and 3 bases at J, with 15 bases in the middle. CDR3 length equals 14 residues. The CDR3 DNA reads as TGCGCCAGCAAGCCCCGACCCGACCACTATGGCTACACCTTC. Translation gives CASKPRPDHYGYTF. Filled out from reference TRBV5-1 and TRBJ1-2, the complete variable domain reads KAGVTQTPRYLIKTRGQQVTLSCSPISGHRSVSWYQQTPGQGLQFLFEYFSETQRNKGNFPGRFSGRQFSNSRSEMNVSTLELGDSALYLCASKPRPDHYGYTFGSGTRLTVV.

The rearrangement uses TRBV7-9 and TRBJ1-1; a weak D match, TRBD1 (6 bases). Germline V lookup: CDR1 SEHNR, CDR2 FQNEAQ (reference sequence). The CDR3 is 14 residues long. The ends were cut back, 1 base at V and 3 bases at J, with 9 bases in the middle. CDR3 nucleotide sequence: TGTGCCAGCAGCTTAGAGGGGGGCGACACTGAAGCTTTCTTT. Its translation is CASSLEGGDTEAFF.

In the case of this clone: This same CDR3 is encoded by further DNA sequences in the sample. V and J are TRBV5-6 and TRBJ2-7; D is undetermined. The CDR3 length is 11 residues. The V end lost 1 base, the J end lost 5 bases, and 4 bases lay between the germline ends. Germline V CDR1 and CDR2: SGHDT, YYEEEE. CDR3: CASSLRNEQYF. The CDR3, as DNA: TGTGCCAGCAGCTTGCGGAACGAGCAGTACTTC. Combining the CDR3 with reference TRBV5-6 and TRBJ2-7 gives the whole variable domain DAGVTQSPTHLIKTRGQQVTLRCSPKSGHDTVSWYQQALGQGPQFIFQYYEEEERQRGNFPDRFSGHQFPNYSSELNVNALLLGDSALYLCASSLRNEQYFGPGTRLTVT.

The rearrangement joins TRBV10-2 to TRBJ2-7, with 7 bases identical to TRBD1. This CDR3 contains 16 residues. Germline CDR1 is WSHSY and CDR2 is SAAADI. J was trimmed by 4 bases and V by 8 bases; bases with no gene match: 17. CDR3 protein: CASCRFTGRDSYEQYF. The DNA for the CDR3 is TGCGCCAGCTGCCGGTTTACGGGCAGGGACAGTTACGAGCAGTACTTC.

The chain joins TRBV21-1 to TRBJ2-5; TRBD1, the D gene given by the table, was not confirmed from the DNA. TRBV21-1 is marked as a pseudogene. The CDR3 runs to 19 residues. This chain's CDR3 is CASSKGQGVVSSKRETQYF. The CDR3 DNA follows: TGTGCCAGCAGCAAAGGGCAGGGGGTCGTCTCGTCCAAGCGGGAGACCCAGTACTTC.

This chain joins TRBV6-1 and TRBJ1-4; 7 bases fit TRBD1. V lost 6 bases to trimming and J lost 6 bases; unmatched junction nucleotides: 10. Germline assignment: CDR1 MNHNS and CDR2 SASEGT. This CDR3 region has 15 residues. The CDR3 region has the DNA TGTGCCAGCAGAGCCCCAGGGGGAATTCATGAAAAACTGTTTTTT. Protein sequence: CASRAPGGIHEKLFF.

The J gene is TRBJ1-2, the V gene TRBV7-6; TRBD1 matches 9 bases. V lost 1 base, J lost 4 bases, and 7 bases stayed unmatched. The length of the CDR3 is 16 residues. The germline gives CDR1 SGHVS, CDR2 FNYEAQ. The CDR3 sequence is CASSLDLGTGSYGYTF. CDR3 coding DNA: TGTGCCAGCAGCTTAGACCTGGGGACAGGGTCCTATGGCTACACCTTC.

The chain uses TRBV30 and TRBJ1-1; unclear D gene. V dropped 0 bases and J dropped 5 bases, with 22 bases sitting between them. The germline gives CDR1 GTSNPN, CDR2 SVGIG (reference sequence). The CDR3 consists of 17 residues. This CDR3 is CAWSVINGVSGGTEAFF. In DNA form, the CDR3 reads TGTGCCTGGAGTGTAATAAATGGGGTATCAGGAGGGACTGAAGCTTTCTTT.

This clone was seen once. V usage is TRBV7-9 and J usage is TRBJ2-5, with 9 nucleotides matching TRBD1. Germline V CDR1 and CDR2: SEHNR, FQNEAQ (reference sequence). V lost 6 bases, J lost 3 bases, and 2 bases stayed unmatched. This CDR3 is 13 amino acids long. CDR3 loop: CASSRTGEETQYF. The CDR3 DNA follows: TGTGCCAGCAGTAGGACAGGGGAAGAGACCCAGTACTTC.

This chain links TRBV6-1 with TRBJ1-3; D is unresolved. The V end lost 2 bases, the J end lost 0 bases, and 14 bases lay between the germline ends. Germline V lookup: CDR1 MNHNS, CDR2 SASEGT. The length of the CDR3 is 17 residues. The CDR3: CASSEYSWLRSGNTIYF. The DNA of the CDR3 is TGTGCCAGCAGTGAATATTCGTGGTTGCGCTCTGGAAACACCATATATTTT.

Worth noting for this clone: The same CDR3 arises from other DNA sequences in this sample as well. V usage is TRBV2 and J usage is TRBJ2-5, with 10 bases matching TRBD1. This CDR3 has 14 residues. V was clipped by 6 bases and J by 1 base; unmatched bases: 2. Germline CDR1 and CDR2: SNHLY and FYNNEI. CDR3 in DNA: TGTGCCAGCAGCAGGGACAGGGGCCAAGAGACCCAGTACTTC. Encoded protein: CASSRDRGQETQYF.

The rearrangement joins TRBV6-5 to TRBJ2-6; 9 nucleotides line up with TRBD1. The CDR3 runs to 14 residues. From germline, CDR1 is MNHEY and CDR2 SVGAGI. V was pared by 6 bases and J by 12 bases, with 9 bases of the junction left unmatched. The CDR3 spells CASSLDRGPLVLTF. As DNA, the CDR3 is TGTGCCAGCAGCTTGGACAGGGGCCCTCTCGTCCTGACTTTC.

The chain links TRBV7-7 to TRBJ2-1, with 9 bases fitting TRBD2. Trimming at V came to 3 bases and at J to 9 bases, leaving 6 bases not matched to a gene. The CDR3 loop spans 14 amino acids. Germline CDR1 SSHAT, CDR2 FNYEAQ (reference sequence). The CDR3 nucleotides read TGTGCCAGCAGCTTCCAGCGGGAGGCCCCTGAGCAGTTCTTC. Protein: CASSFQREAPEQFF.

This rearrangement joins TRBV5-1 to TRBJ1-1; the match to TRBD1 covers 9 bases. This CDR3 has 15 residues. V was pared by 0 bases and J by 4 bases, with 4 bases of the junction left unmatched. Germline V gene sequence: CDR1 SGHRS, CDR2 YFSETQ. In DNA, the CDR3 is TGCGCCAGCAGCTTGGAGGGGACAGGGTTCACTGAAGCTTTCTTT. Its translation is CASSLEGTGFTEAFF.

The chain combines TRBV28 with TRBJ2-7; 10 positions match TRBD2. The V segment lost 6 bases and the J segment 2 bases; nucleotides outside the gene matches: 7. CDR1 and CDR2 from the germline V gene are MDHEN and SYDVKM. The length of the CDR3 is 15 residues. DNA for the CDR3: TGTGCCAGCAGCTTTATAGCGGGAGGAACCTACGAGCAGTACTTC. It specifies CASSFIAGGTYEQYF.

In regard to this clone: One end of the junction does not line up with germline, which may come from a read error. The V gene is TRBV6-1, the J gene TRBJ1-5, with TRBD1 as a possible D gene (5 bases). The germline V gene encodes CDR1 MNHNS and CDR2 SASEGT. This CDR3 comprises 16 residues. The CDR3 spells CASSERAGTFNPPQHF. The CDR3 DNA is TGTGCCAGCAGTGAAAGGGCCGGGACTTTCAATCCGCCCCAGCATTTT.

The gene calls are TRBV5-1 and TRBJ2-1; possible D gene TRBD2, 6 bases. Trimming left V 0 bases short and J 2 bases short, with 15 bases between. CDR3 length equals 17 residues. Per germline, CDR1 SGHRS and CDR2 YFSETQ. The CDR3 nucleotides read TGCGCCAGCAGCTTGGCGGACTACCCCGCGACCTACAATGAGCAGTTCTTC. Protein: CASSLADYPATYNEQFF.

The CDR3 nucleotides read TGTGCCAGCAGCCAAGAATTGGGTATCGGACTAGCGGGACAGTTCTTC. Translating gives CASSQELGIGLAGQFF. This rearrangement joins TRBV14 to TRBJ2-1; 12 positions agree with TRBD2. The CDR3 sequence is 16 residues long. Losses at the gene ends were 0 bases for V and 13 bases for J; bases not matched to a gene: 10. Germline-derived CDR1 and CDR2 are SGHDN and FVKESK.

This clone is a singleton in its sample. The chain joins TRBV10-3 to TRBJ2-7, with unresolved D. There are 16 residues in the CDR3. Germline CDR1 reads ENHRY; CDR2 reads SYGVKD. V dropped 0 bases and J dropped 0 bases, with 12 bases sitting between them. CDR3 bases: TGTGCCATCAGTGAGTCGGAGCGTAGGTTCTCCTACGAGCAGTACTTC. It codes for CAISESERRFSYEQYF.

The V and J genes are TRBV7-9 and TRBJ2-7; D possibly corresponds to TRBD1 (5 bases). In germline, CDR1 is SEHNR, CDR2 FQNEAQ (reference sequence). V was clipped by 2 bases and J by 5 bases, with 7 bases between them. The CDR3 extends over 12 amino acids. The CDR3 coding sequence is TGTGCCAGCAGCTTAAAGGGGAACGAGCAGTACTTC. It encodes CASSLKGNEQYF.

CDR3 sequence: CASSKLEPRETQYF. CDR3 coding DNA: TGTGCCAGCAGCAAACTAGAGCCCAGAGAGACCCAGTACTTC. The gene calls are TRBV5-4 and TRBJ2-5, with D perhaps matching TRBD2 (5 bases). There are 14 residues in the CDR3. Looked up from germline, CDR1 is SGHNT and CDR2 is YYREEE (reference sequence). With 4 bases removed from V and 4 bases from J, the gap between germline ends came to 14 bases.

The chain is built from TRBV29-1 and TRBJ2-1; 11 bases agree with TRBD2. This CDR3 is built from 13 residues. J lost 7 bases, V lost 7 bases, and 6 bases had no gene match. In germline, CDR1 is SQVTM, CDR2 ANQGSEA. The CDR3 loop reads CSAKLAGVNEQFF. CDR3 nucleotide sequence: TGCAGCGCCAAACTAGCGGGAGTGAATGAGCAGTTCTTC.